This T cell receptor beta chain was profiled in a study of spatial heterogeneity in lung cancer. A unique molecular identifier was carried by every single TCR cDNA molecule. TCRdb recomputed calls from the 5' RACE reads with MiXCR, one row per CDR3 protein. The table lists 4,000 or so distinct CDR3 sequences, approximately 20% of them singletons. This clonotype was observed a few times. Time point here: sample taken at primary tumor resection. The study sequenced unsorted whole RNA from tumor, nontumor lung or frozen PBMC. Patients with untreated early-stage non-small cell lung cancer, numbering around 71, were the donors. Germline V gene lookup returns CDR1 MNHEY and CDR2 SVGEGT. Germline trimming cut 6 bases from V and 4 bases from J; bases unmatched to any gene: 3. The CDR3 length is 13 residues.

The clonotype comes from a male donor with early-stage non-small cell lung cancer. This chain links TRBV6-2 or TRBV6-3 with TRBJ1-5; 7 bases align to TRBD1. Material: PBMCs, obtained at surgery. CDR3 loop: CASSRDSNQPQHF. In nucleotides, the CDR3 is TGTGCCAGCAGCCGGGACAGTAATCAGCCCCAGCATTTT.